This T cell receptor beta chain was sequenced for a study of blood T cell repertoires in COVID-19. Across the study: Samples of COVID-19 (acute and convalescent) were obtained from the United States, Italy and Spain.

Cohort 3 recovered donors had two negative PCRs, clearance, or symptom resolution. The authors' processing: Estimation of nucleated cell counts was performed using reference gene primer amplification. Method: immunoSEQ multiplex PCR; TCRdb's copy keeps in-frame clones and lacks some. That table is the source of V, J and clone size, and D and trimming were worked out from the DNA. The repertoire includes some 330,000 clones, around 83% of them detected once, and approximately 5% sits in the top ten. Germline V lookup: CDR1 MNHNY, CDR2 SVGAGI (reference sequence). The CDR3 runs to 16 residues. The germline V and J ends were trimmed by 7 bases and 7 bases, with 22 bases remaining between them.

The receptor was derived from a woman between 45 and 60 years old who had recovered from COVID-19. Material for sequencing was PBMCs or T cells enriched from blood (not recorded which). This chain connects TRBV6-6 to TRBJ1-4; weak D call: TRBD1 (5 bases). CDR3 DNA: TGTGCCAGCACCTCCTACGGGGGAGGGCCCAGTGAAAAACTGTTTTTT. This sequence encodes CASTSYGGGPSEKLFF.